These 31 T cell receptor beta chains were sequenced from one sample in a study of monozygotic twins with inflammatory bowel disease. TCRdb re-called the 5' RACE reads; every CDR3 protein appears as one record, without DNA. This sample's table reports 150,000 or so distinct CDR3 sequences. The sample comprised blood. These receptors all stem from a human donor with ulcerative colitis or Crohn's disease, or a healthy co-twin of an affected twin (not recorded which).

This chain's CDR3 is CASSYWGEVIYEQYF. The J gene is TRBJ2-7, the V gene TRBV6-2 or TRBV6-3; TCRdb's D gene call, TRBD2, goes unchecked for lack of DNA. There are 15 residues in the CDR3. From germline, CDR1 is MNHEY and CDR2 SVGEGT.

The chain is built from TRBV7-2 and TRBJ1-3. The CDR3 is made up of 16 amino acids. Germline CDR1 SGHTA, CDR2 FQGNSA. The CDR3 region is CASSLVGKPSGNTIYF. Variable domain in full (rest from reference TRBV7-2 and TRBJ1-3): GAGVSQSPSNKVTEKGKDVELRCDPISGHTALYWYRQSLGQGLEFLIYFQGNSAPDKSGLPSDRFSAERTGGSVSTLTIQRTQQEDSAVYLCASSLVGKPSGNTIYFGEGSWLTVV.

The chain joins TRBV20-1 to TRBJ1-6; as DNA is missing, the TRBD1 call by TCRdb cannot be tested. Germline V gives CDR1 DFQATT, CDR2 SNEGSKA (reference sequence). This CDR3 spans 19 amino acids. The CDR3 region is CSARDWITGTGDFGPPLHF.

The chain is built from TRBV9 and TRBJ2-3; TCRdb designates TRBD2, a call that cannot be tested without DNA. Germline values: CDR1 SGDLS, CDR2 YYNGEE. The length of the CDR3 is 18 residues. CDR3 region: CASSAPFGGGSGTDTQYF. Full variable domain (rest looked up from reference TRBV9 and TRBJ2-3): DSGVTQTPKHLITATGQRVTLRCSPRSGDLSVYWYQQSLDQGLQFLIQYYNGEERAKGNILERFSAQQFPDLHSELNLSSLELGDSALYFCASSAPFGGGSGTDTQYFGPGTRLTVL.

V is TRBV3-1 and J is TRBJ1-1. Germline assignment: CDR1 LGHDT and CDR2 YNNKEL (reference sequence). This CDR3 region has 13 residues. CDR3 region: CASSQVPEAEAFF.

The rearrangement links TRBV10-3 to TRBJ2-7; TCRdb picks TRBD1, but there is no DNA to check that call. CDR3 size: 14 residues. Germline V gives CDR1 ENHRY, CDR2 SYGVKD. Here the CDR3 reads CAISMDRASFEQYF.

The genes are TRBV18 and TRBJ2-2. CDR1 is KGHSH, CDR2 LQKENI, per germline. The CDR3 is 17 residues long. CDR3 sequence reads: CASSPAGGDGNTGELFF. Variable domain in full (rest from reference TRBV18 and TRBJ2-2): NAGVMQNPRHLVRRRGQEARLRCSPMKGHSHVYWYRQLPEEGLKFMVYLQKENIIDESGMPKERFSAEFPKEGPSILRIQQVVRGDSAAYFCASSPAGGDGNTGELFFGEGSRLTVL.

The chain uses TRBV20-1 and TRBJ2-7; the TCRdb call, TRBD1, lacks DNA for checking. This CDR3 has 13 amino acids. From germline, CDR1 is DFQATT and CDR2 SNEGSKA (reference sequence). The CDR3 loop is CSAGRIVAYEQYF.

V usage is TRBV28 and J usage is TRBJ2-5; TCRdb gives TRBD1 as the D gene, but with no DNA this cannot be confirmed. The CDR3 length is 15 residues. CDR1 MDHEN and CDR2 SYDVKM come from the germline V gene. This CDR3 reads CASGGRYTSQETQYF.

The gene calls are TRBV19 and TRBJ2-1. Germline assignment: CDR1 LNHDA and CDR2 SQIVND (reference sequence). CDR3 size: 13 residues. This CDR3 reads CASSEGPYNEQFF.

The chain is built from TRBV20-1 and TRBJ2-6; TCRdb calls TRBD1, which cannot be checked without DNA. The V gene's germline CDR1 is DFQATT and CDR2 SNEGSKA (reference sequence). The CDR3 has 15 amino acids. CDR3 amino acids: CSARTGSSGANVLTF.

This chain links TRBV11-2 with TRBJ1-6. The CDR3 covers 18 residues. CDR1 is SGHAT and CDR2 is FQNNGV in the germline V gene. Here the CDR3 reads CASSLRLAGSPYNSPLHF.

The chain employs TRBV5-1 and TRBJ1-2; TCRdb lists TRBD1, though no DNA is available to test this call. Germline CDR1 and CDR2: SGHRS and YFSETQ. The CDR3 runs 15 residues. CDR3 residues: CASSFSRGISYGYTF.

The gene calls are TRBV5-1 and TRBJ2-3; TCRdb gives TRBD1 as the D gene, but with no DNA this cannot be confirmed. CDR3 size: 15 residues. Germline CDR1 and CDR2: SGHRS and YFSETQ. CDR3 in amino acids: CASSGGLPSTDTQYF. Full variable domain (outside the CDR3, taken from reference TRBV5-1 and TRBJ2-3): KAGVTQTPRYLIKTRGQQVTLSCSPISGHRSVSWYQQTPGQGLQFLFEYFSETQRNKGNFPGRFSGRQFSNSRSEMNVSTLELGDSALYLCASSGGLPSTDTQYFGPGTRLTVL.

CDR3 sequence reads: CATSREVGFKTQYF. V is TRBV15 and J is TRBJ2-3. The CDR3 is made up of 14 amino acids. Germline-derived CDR1 and CDR2 are LNHNV and YYDKDF (reference sequence).

The CDR3 protein is CATKGGSSYNEQFF. The V and J genes are TRBV25-1 and TRBJ2-1. Germline CDR1 MGHDK, CDR2 SYGVNS. This CDR3 has 14 amino acids.

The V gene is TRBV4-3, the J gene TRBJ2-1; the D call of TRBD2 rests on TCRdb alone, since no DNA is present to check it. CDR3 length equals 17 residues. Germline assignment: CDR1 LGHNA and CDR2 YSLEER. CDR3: CASSQDSAAHGRNEQFF.

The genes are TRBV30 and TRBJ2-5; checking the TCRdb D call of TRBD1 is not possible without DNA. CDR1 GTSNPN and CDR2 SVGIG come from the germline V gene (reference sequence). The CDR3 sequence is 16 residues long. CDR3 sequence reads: CAWSVVPQGVRETQYF.

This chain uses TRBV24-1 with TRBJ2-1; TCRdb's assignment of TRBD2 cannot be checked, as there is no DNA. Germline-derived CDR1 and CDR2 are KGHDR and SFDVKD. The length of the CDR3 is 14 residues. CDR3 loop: CATSDTMRRNEQFF.

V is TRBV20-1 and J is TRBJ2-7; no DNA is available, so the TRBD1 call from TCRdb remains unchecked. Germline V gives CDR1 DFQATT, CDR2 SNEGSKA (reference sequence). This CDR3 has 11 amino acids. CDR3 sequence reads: CSALGTGRRYF.

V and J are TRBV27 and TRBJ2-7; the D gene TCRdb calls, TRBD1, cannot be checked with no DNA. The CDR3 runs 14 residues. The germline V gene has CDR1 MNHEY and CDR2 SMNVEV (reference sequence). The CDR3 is CASKDSRGSYEQYF.

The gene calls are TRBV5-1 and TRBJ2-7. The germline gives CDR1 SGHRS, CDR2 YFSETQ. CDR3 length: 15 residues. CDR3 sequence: CASSLALTSSYEQYF.

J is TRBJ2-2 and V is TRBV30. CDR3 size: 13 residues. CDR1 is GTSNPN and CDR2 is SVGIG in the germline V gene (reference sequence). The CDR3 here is CASSERNTGELFF.

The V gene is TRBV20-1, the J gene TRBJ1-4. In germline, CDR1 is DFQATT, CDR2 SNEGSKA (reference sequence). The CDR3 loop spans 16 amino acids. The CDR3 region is CSTVEESTATNEKLFF.

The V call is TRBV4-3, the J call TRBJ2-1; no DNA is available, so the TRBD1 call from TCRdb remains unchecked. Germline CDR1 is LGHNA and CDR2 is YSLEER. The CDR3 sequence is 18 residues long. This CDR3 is CASSQALPGGAGYNEQFF.

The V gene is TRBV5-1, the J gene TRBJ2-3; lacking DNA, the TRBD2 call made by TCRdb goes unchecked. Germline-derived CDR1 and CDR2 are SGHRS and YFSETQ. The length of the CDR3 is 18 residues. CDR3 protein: CASSRAGTSGRVTDTQYF.

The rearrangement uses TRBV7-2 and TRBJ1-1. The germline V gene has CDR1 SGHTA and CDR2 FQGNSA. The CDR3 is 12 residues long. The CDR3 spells CASRPMNTEAFF. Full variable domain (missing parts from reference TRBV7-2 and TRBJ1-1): GAGVSQSPSNKVTEKGKDVELRCDPISGHTALYWYRQSLGQGLEFLIYFQGNSAPDKSGLPSDRFSAERTGGSVSTLTIQRTQQEDSAVYLCASRPMNTEAFFGQGTRLTVV.

This chain's CDR3 is CSVPGTGGGTNEKLFF. The V and J genes are TRBV29-1 and TRBJ1-4; TCRdb selects TRBD1, and the lack of DNA leaves this call unchecked. The CDR3 is 16 amino acids. Germline V gene sequence: CDR1 SQVTM, CDR2 ANQGSEA.

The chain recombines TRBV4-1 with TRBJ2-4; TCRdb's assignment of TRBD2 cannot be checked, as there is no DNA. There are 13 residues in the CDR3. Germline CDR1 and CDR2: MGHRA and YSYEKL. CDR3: CASSQQREDIQYF.

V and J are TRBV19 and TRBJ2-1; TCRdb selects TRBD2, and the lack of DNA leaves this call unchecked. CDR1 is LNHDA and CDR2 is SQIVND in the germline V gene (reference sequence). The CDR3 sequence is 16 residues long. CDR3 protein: CASSLGLAVFRDEQFF.

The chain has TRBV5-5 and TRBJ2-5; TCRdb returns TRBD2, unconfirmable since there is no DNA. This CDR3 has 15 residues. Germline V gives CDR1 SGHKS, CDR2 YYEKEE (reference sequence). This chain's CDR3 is CASSLRTSGEETQYF. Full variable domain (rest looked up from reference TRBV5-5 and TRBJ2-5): DAGVTQSPTHLIKTRGQQVTLRCSPISGHKSVSWYQQVLGQGPQFIFQYYEKEERGRGNFPDRFSARQFPNYSSELNVNALLLGDSALYLCASSLRTSGEETQYFGPGTRLLVL.